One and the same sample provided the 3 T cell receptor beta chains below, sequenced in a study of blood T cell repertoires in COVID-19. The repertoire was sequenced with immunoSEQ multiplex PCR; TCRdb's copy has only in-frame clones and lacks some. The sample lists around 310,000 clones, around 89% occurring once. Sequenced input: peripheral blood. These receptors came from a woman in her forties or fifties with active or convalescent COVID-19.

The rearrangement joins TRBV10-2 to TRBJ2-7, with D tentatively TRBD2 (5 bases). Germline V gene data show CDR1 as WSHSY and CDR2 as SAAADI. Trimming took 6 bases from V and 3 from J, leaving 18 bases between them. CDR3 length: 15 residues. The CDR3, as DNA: TGCGCCAGCAGGGAGGTTTCTTCGGTTTTCTACGAGCAGTACTTC. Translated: CASREVSSVFYEQYF.

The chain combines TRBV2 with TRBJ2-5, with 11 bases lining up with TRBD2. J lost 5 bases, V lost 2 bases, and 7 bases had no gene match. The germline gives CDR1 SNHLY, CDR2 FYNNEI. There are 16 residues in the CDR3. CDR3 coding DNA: TGTGCCAGCAGTGAAAAAAGACTAGCGGGGTGGGAGACCCAGTACTTC. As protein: CASSEKRLAGWETQYF. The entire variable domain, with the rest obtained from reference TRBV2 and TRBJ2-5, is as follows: EPEVTQTPSHQVTQMGQEVILRCVPISNHLYFYWYRQILGQKVEFLVSFYNNEISEKSEIFDDQFSVERPDGSNFTLKIRSTKLEDSAMYFCASSEKRLAGWETQYFGPGTRLLVL.

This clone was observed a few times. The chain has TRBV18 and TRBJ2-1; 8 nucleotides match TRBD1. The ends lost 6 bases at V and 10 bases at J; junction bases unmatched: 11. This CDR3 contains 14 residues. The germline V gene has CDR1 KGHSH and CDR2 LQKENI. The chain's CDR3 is CASSPNGQGREQFF. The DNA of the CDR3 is TGTGCCAGCTCCCCAAACGGACAGGGCAGAGAGCAGTTCTTC. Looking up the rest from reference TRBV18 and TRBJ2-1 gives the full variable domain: NAGVMQNPRHLVRRRGQEARLRCSPMKGHSHVYWYRQLPEEGLKFMVYLQKENIIDESGMPKERFSAEFPKEGPSILRIQQVVRGDSAAYFCASSPNGQGREQFFGPGTRLTVL.